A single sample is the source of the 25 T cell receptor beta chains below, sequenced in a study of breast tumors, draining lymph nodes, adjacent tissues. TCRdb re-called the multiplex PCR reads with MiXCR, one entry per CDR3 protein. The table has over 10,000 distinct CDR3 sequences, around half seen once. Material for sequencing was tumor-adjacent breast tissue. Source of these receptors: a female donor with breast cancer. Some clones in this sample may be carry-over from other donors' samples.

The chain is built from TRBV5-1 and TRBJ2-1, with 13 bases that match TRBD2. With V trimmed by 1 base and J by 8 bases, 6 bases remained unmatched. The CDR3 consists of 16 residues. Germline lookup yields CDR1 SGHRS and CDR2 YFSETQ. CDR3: CASSLNRTSGSYEQFF. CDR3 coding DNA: TGCGCCAGCAGCTTGAATAGGACTAGCGGGAGTTATGAGCAGTTCTTC.

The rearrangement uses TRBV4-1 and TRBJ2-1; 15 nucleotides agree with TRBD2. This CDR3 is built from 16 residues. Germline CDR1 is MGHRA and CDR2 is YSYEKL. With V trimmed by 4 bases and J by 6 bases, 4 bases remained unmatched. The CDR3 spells CASSPGTSGRPNEQFF. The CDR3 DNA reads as TGCGCCAGCAGCCCGGGGACTAGCGGGAGGCCCAATGAGCAGTTCTTC.

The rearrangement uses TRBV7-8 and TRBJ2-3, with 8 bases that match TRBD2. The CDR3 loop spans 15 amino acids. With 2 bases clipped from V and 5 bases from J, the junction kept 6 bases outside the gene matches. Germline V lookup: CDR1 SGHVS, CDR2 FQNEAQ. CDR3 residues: CASSLKAGEGDTQYF. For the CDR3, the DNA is TGTGCCAGCAGCTTAAAAGCGGGAGAGGGAGATACGCAGTATTTT.

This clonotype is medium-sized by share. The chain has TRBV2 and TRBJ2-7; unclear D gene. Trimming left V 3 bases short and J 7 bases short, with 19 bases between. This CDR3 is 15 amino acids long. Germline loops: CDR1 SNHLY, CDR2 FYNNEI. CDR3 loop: CASSDGRAPVGEQYF. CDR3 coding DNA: TGTGCCAGCAGTGATGGAAGGGCCCCCGTGGGGGAGCAGTACTTC.

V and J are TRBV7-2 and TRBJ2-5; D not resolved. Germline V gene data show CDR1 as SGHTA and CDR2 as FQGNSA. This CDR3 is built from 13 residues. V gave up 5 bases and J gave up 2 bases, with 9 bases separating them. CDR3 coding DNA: TGTGCCAGCAGCGGGCTACGACAAGAGACCCAGTACTTC. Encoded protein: CASSGLRQETQYF.

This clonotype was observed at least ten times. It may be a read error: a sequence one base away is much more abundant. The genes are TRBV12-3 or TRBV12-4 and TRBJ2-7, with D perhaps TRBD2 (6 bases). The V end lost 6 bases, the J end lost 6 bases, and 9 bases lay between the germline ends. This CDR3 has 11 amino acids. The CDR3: CASRHGSEQYF. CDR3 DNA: TGTGCCAGCAGGCACGGGAGCGAGCAGTACTTC.

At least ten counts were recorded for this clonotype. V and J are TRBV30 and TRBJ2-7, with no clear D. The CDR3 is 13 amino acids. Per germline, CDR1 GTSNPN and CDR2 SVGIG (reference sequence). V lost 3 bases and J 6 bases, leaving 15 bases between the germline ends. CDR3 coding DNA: TGTGCCTGGAGCATGTCGGTGACCAGCGAGCAGTACTTC. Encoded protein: CAWSMSVTSEQYF.

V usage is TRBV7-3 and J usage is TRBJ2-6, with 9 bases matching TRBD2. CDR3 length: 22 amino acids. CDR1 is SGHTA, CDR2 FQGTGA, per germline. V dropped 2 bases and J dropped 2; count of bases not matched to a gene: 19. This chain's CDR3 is CASSLPGLAGRLNRAGANVLTF. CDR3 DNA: TGTGCCAGCAGCTTACCAGGGCTAGCGGGACGGCTCAACCGGGCTGGGGCCAACGTCCTGACTTTC.

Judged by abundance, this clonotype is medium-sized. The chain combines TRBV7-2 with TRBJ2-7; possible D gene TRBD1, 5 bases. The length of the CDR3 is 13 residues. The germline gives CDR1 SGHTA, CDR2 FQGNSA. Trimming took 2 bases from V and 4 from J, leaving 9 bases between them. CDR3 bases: TGTGCCAGCAGCTTAACGACAGCTTACGAGCAGTACTTC. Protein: CASSLTTAYEQYF.

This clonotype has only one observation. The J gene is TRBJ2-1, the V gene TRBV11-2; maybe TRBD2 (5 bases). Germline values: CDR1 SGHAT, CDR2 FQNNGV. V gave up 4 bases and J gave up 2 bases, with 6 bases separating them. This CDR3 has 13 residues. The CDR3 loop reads CASSSGTYNEQFF. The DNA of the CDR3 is TGTGCCAGCAGCTCCGGGACCTACAATGAGCAGTTCTTC.

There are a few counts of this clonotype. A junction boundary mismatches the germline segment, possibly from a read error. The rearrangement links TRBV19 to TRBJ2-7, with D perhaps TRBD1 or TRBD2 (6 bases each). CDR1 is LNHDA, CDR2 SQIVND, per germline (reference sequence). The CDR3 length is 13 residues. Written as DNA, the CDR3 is TGTGCCGGTAGTATAAGGGGGGCCTACGAGCAGTACTTC. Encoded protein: CAGSIRGAYEQYF.

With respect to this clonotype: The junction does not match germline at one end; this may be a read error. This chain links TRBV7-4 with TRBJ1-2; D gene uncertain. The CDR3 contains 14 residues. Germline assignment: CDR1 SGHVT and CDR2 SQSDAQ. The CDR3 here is CASSQGPGSHGSTF. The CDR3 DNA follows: TGTGCCAGCAGCCAAGGTCCGGGGTCTCATGGCTCCACCTTC.

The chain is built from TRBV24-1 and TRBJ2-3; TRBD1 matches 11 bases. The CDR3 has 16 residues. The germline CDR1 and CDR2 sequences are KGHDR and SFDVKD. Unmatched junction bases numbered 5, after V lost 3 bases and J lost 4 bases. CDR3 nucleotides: TGTGCCACCAGTGATCCTGGACAGGGGGCCGCAGATACGCAGTATTTT. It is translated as CATSDPGQGAADTQYF.

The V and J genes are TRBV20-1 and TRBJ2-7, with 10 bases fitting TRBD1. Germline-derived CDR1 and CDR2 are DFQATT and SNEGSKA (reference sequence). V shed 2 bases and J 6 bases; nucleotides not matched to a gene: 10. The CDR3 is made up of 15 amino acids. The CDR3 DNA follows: TGCAGTGCTAGACCTCCGGGACAGGGGTTTGGCGAGCAGTACTTC. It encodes CSARPPGQGFGEQYF.

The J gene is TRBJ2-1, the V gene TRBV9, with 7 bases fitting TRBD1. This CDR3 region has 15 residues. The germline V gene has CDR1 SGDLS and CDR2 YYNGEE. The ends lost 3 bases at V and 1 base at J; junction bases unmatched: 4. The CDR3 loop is CASSARQGSYNEQFF. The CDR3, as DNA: TGTGCCAGCAGCGCCCGACAGGGATCCTACAATGAGCAGTTCTTC. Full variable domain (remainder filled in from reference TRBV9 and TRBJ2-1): DSGVTQTPKHLITATGQRVTLRCSPRSGDLSVYWYQQSLDQGLQFLIQYYNGEERAKGNILERFSAQQFPDLHSELNLSSLELGDSALYFCASSARQGSYNEQFFGPGTRLTVL.

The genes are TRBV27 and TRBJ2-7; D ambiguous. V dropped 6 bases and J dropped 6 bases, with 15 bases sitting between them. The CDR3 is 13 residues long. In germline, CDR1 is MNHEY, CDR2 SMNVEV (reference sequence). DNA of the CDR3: TGTGCCAGCAGCCCTGGTTCAGTTTTCGAGCAGTACTTC. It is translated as CASSPGSVFEQYF.

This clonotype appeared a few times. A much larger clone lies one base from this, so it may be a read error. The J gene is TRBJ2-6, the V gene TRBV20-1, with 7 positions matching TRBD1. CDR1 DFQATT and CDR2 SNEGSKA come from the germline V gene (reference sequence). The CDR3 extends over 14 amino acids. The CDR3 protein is CSAPTGPGATVLTF. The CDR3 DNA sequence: TGCAGTGCTCCGACAGGGCCCGGGGCCACCGTCCTGACTTTC.

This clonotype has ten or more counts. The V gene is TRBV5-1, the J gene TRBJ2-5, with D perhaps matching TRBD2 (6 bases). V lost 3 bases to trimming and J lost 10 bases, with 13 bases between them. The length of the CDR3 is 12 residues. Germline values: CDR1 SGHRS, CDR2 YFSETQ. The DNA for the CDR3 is TGCGCCAGCAGCTATACCTCGGGGGTCCAGTACTTC. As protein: CASSYTSGVQYF.

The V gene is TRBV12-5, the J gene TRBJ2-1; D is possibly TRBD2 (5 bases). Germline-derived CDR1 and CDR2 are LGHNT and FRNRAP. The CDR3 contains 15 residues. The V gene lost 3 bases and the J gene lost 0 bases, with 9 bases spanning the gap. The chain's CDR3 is CASGFMGSSYNEQFF. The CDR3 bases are TGTGCTAGTGGTTTCATGGGGAGCTCCTACAATGAGCAGTTCTTC.

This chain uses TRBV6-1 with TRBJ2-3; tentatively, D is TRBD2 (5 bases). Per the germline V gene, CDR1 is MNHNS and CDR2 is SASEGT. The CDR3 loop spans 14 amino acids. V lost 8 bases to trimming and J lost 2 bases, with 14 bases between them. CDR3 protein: CASRLGSYTDTQYF. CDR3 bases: TGTGCCAGCCGGCTGGGGAGCTACACAGATACGCAGTATTTT.

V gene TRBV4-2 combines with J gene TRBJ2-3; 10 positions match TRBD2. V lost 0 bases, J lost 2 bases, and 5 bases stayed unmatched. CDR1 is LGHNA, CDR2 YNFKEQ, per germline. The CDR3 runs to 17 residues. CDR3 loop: CASSQENSGGPTDTQYF. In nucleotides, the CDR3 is TGTGCCAGCAGCCAAGAGAATAGCGGGGGGCCCACAGATACGCAGTATTTT.

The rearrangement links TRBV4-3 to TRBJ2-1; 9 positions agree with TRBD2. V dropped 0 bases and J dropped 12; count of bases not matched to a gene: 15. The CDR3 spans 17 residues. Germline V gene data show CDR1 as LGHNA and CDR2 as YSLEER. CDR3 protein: CASSQEVAGGIIQSQFF. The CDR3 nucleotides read TGCGCCAGCAGCCAAGAGGTGGCGGGGGGGATCATACAATCGCAGTTCTTC.

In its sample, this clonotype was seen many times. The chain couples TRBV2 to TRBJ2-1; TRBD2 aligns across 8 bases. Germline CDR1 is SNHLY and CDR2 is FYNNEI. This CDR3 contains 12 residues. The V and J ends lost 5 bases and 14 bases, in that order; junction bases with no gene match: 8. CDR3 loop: CASSLLGLEEFF. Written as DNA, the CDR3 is TGTGCCAGCAGTCTCTTGGGACTAGAGGAGTTCTTC.

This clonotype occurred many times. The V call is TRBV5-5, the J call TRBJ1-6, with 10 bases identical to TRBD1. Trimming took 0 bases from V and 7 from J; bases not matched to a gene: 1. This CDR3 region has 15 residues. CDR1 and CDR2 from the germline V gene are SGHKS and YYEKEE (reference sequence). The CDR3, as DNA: TGTGCCAGCAGCTTGGGGGGACAGGGGAATTCACCCCTCCACTTT. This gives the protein CASSLGGQGNSPLHF.

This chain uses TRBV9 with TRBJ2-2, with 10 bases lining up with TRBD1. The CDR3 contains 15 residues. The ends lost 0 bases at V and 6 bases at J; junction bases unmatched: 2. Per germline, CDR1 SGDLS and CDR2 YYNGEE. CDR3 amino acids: CASSVVGTGAGELFF. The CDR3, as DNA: TGTGCCAGCAGCGTAGTTGGGACAGGGGCCGGGGAGCTGTTTTTT.